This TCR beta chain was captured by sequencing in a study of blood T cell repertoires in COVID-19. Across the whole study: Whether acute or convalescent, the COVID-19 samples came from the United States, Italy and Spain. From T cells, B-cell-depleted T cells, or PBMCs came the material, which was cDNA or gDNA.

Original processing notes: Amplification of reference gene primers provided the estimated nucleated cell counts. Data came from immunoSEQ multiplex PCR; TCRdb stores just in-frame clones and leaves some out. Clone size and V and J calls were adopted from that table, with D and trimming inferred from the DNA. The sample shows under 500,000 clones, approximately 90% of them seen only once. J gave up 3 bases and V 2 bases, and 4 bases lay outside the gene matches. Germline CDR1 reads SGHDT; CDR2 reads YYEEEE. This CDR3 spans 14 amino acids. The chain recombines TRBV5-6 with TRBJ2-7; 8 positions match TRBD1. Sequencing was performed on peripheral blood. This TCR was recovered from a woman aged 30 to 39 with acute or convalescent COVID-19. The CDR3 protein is CASSFGTGYYEQYF. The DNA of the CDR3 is TGTGCCAGCAGCTTCGGGACAGGATACTACGAGCAGTACTTC. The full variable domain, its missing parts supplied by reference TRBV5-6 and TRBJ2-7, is DAGVTQSPTHLIKTRGQQVTLRCSPKSGHDTVSWYQQALGQGPQFIFQYYEEEERQRGNFPDRFSGHQFPNYSSELNVNALLLGDSALYLCASSFGTGYYEQYFGPGTRLTVT.